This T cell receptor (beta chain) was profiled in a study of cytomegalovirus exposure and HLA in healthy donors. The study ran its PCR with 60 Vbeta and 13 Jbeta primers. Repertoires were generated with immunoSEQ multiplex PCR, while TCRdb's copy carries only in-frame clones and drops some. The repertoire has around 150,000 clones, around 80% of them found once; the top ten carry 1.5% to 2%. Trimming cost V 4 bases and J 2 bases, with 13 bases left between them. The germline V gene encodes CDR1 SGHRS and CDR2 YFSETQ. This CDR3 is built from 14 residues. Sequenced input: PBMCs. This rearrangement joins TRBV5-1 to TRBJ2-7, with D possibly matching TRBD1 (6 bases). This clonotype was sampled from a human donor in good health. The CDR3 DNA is TGCGCCAGCAGCCTTACAGGGACCACCTACGAGCAGTACTTC. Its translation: CASSLTGTTYEQYF.